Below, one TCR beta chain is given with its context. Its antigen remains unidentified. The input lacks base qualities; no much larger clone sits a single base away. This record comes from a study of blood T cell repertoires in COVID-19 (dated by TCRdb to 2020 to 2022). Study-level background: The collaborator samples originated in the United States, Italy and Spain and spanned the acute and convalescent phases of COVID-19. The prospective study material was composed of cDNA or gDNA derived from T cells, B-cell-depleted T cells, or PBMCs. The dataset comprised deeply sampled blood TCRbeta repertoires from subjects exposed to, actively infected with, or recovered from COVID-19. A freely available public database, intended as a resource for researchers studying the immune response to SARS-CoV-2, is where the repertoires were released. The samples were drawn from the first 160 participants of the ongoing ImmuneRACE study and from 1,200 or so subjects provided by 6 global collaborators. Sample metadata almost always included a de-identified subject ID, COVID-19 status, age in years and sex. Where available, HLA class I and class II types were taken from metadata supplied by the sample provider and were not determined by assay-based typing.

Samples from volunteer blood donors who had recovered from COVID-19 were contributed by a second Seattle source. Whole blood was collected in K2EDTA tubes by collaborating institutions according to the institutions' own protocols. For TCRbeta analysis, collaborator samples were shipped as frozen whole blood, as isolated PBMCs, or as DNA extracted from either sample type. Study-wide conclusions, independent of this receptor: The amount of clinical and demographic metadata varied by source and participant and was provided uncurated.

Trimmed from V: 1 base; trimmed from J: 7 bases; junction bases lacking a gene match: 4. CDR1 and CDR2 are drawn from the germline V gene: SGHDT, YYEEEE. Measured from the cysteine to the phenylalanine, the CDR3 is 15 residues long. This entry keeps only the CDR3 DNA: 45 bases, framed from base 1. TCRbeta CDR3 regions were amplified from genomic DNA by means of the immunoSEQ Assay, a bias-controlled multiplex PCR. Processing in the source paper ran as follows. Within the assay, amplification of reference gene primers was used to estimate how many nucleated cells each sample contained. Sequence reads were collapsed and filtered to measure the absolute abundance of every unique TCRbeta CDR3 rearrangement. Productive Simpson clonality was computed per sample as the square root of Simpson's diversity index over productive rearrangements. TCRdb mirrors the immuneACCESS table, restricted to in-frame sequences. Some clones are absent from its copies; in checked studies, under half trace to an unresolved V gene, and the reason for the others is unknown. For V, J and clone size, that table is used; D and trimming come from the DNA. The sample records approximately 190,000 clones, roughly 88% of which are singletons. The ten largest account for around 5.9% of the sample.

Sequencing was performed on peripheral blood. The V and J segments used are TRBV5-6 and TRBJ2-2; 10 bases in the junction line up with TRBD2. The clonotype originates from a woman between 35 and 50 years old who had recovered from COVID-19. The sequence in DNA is TGTGCCAGCAGCTTGCTACTAGCGGGACACGGGGAGCTGTTTTTT. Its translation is CASSLLLAGHGELFF.